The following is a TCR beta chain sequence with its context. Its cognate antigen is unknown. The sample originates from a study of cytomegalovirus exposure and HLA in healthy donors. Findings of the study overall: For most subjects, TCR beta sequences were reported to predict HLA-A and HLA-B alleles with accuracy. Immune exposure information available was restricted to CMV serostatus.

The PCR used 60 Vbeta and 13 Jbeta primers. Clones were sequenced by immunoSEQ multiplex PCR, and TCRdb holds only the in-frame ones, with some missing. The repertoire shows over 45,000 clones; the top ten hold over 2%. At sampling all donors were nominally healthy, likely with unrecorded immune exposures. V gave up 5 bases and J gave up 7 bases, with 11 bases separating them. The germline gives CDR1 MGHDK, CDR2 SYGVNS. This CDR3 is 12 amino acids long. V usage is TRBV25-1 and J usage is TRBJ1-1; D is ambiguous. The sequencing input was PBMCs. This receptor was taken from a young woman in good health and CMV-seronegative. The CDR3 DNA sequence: TGTGCCAGCAGTCCCGACGCGGTTGAAGCTTTCTTT. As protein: CASSPDAVEAFF.